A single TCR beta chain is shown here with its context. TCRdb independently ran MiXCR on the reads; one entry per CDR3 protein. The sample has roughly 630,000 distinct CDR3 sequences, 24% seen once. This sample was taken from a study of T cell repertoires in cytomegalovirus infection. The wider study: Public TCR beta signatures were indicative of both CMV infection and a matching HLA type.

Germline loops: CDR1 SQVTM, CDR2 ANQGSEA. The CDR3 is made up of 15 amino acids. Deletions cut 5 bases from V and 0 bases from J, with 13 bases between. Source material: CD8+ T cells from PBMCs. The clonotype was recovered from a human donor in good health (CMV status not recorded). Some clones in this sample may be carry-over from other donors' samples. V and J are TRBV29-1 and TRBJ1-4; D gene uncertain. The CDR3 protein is CSVPRDTATNEKLFF. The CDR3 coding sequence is TGCAGCGTTCCAAGGGATACTGCAACTAATGAAAAACTGTTTTTT.